The 2 T cell receptor beta chains presented below share a single source sample, sequenced in a study of cytomegalovirus exposure and HLA in healthy donors (dated by TCRdb to between 2016 and 2019). Receptors were amplified or captured by the immunoSEQ multiplex PCR assay. For the multiplex PCR, a mixture combining 60 forward primers for TCR Vbeta segments and 13 reverse primers for TCR Jbeta segments was used. TCRdb holds this immuneACCESS table with in-frame rearrangements only. Some clones are missing; in checked studies, unresolved V genes explain under half, and the rest has no known cause. This sample holds some 100,000 clones; around 79% were observed only once. The ten largest clones capture 1.9% of the sample. Sequencing was carried out using PBMCs. These receptors were collected from a woman between 40 and 50 years old in good health and CMV-seronegative.

V usage is TRBV20-1 and J usage is TRBJ2-7; unclear D gene. CDR1 and CDR2 (germline): DFQATT, SNEGSKA (reference sequence). V was shortened by 1 base and J by 5 bases, with 6 bases between the two germline ends. The CDR3 length is 11 residues. CDR3 sequence: CSARGSHEQYF. The CDR3, as DNA: TGCAGTGCTAGAGGGAGTCACGAGCAGTACTTC.

This chain joins TRBV11-2 and TRBJ2-1; D ambiguous. Per the germline V gene, CDR1 is SGHAT and CDR2 is FQNNGV. The V and J ends lost 6 bases and 5 bases respectively, with 11 bases between them. The CDR3 has 13 amino acids. The CDR3 DNA reads as TGTGCCAGCAGTCGACTGGGTAACAATGAGCAGTTCTTC. It yields the protein CASSRLGNNEQFF.